The clone carrying this TCR beta chain was found once. V was pared by 0 bases and J by 4 bases, with 6 bases between. CDR1 and CDR2 (germline): SGHAT, FQNNGV. This CDR3 is 13 amino acids long. The source of the sample is a study of blood T cell repertoires in COVID-19. Study overall: The origin of the acute and convalescent COVID-19 samples was the United States, Italy and Spain.

Under the authors' procedure: Nucleated cell number was recorded as an estimate derived from reference gene primer amplification. Generated by immunoSEQ multiplex PCR, the TCRdb table keeps only in-frame clones and is missing some. That table is the source of V, J and clone size, and D and trimming were worked out from the DNA. The data hold 200,000 to 250,000 clones, with around nine tenths observed a single time. Source material: PBMCs or T cells enriched from blood (not recorded which). The chain has TRBV11-2 and TRBJ1-2, with D possibly being TRBD1 (5 bases). The receptor was isolated from a woman in her fifties or sixties with acute COVID-19. CDR3 in DNA: TGTGCCAGCAGCTTAGAGGGGGGCTATGGCTACACCTTC. It specifies CASSLEGGYGYTF.